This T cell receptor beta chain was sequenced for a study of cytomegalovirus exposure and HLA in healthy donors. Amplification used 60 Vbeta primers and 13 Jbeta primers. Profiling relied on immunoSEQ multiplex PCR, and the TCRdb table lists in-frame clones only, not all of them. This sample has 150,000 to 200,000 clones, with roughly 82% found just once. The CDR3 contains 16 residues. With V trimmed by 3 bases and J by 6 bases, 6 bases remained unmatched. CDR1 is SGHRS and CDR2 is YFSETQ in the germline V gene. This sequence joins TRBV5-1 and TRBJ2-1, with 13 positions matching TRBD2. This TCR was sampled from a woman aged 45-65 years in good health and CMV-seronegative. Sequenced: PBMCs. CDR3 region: CASSSPGLAGLNEQFF. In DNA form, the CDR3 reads TGCGCCAGCAGCTCTCCGGGACTAGCGGGGCTCAATGAGCAGTTCTTC.